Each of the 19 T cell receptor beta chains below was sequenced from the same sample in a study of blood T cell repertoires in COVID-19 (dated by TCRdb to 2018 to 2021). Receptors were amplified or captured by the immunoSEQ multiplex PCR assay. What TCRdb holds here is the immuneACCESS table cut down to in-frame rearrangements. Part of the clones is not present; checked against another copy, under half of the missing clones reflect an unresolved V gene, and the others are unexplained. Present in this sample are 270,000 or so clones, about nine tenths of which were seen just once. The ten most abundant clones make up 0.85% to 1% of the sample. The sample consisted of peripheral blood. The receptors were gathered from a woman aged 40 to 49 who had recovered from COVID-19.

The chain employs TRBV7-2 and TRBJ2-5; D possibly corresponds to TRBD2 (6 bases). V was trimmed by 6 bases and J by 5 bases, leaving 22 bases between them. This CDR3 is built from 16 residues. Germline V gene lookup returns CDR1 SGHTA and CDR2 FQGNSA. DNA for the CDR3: TGTGCCAGCAGTGGAGTCGGCGGCGCGGGGTTGGAGACCCAGTACTTC. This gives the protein CASSGVGGAGLETQYF. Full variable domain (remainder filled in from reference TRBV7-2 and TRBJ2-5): GAGVSQSPSNKVTEKGKDVELRCDPISGHTALYWYRQSLGQGLEFLIYFQGNSAPDKSGLPSDRFSAERTGGSVSTLTIQRTQQEDSAVYLCASSGVGGAGLETQYFGPGTRLLVL.

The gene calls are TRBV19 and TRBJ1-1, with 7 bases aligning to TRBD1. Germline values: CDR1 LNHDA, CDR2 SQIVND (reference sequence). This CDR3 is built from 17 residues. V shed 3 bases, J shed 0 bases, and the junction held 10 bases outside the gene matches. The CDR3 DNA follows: TGTGCCAGTAGTATGGGACAGAACCCCTCCATGAACACTGAAGCTTTCTTT. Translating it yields CASSMGQNPSMNTEAFF.

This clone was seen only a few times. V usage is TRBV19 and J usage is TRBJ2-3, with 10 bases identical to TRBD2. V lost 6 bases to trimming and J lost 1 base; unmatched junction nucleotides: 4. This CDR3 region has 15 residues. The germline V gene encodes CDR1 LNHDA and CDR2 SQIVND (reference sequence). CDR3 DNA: TGTGCCAGTAGAGCAACTAGCGGGGGCACAGATACGCAGTATTTT. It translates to CASRATSGGTDTQYF.

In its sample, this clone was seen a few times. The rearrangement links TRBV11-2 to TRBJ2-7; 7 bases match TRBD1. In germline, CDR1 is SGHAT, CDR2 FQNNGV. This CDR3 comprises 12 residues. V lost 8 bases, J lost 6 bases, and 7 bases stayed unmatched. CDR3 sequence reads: CASGNAGGEQYF. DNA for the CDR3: TGTGCCAGCGGAAACGCAGGGGGCGAGCAGTACTTC.

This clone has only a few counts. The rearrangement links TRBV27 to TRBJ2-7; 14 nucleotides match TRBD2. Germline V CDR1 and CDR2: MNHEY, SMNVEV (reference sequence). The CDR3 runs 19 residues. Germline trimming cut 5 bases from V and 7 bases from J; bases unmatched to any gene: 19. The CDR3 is CASSPPGLAGVGLWMEQYF. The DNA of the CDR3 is TGTGCCAGCAGTCCACCGGGACTAGCGGGAGTTGGCCTTTGGATGGAGCAGTACTTC.

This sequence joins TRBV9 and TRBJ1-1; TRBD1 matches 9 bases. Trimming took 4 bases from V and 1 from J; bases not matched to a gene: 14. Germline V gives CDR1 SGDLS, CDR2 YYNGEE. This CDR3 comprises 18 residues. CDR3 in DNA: TGTGCCAGCAGCACTCAAGGGTCCCCACAGGGGGCGAACACTGAAGCTTTCTTT. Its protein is CASSTQGSPQGANTEAFF.

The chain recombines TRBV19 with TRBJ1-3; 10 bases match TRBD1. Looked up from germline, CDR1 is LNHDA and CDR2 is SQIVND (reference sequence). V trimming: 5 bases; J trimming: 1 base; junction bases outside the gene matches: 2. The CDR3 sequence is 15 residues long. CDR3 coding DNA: TGTGCCAGTAGTTGGGGACAGGGGTCTGGAAACACCATATATTTT. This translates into CASSWGQGSGNTIYF. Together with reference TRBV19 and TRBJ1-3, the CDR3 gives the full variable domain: DGGITQSPKYLFRKEGQNVTLSCEQNLNHDAMYWYRQDPGQGLRLIYYSQIVNDFQKGDIAEGYSVSREKKESFPLTVTSAQKNPTAFYLCASSWGQGSGNTIYFGEGSWLTVV.

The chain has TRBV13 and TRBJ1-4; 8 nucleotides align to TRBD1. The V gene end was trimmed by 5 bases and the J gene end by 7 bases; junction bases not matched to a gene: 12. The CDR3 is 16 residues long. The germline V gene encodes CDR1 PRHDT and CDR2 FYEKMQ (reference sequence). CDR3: CASSPPSYRGSEKLFF. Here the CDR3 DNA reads TGTGCCAGCAGCCCACCCTCCTACAGGGGGTCTGAAAAACTGTTTTTT.

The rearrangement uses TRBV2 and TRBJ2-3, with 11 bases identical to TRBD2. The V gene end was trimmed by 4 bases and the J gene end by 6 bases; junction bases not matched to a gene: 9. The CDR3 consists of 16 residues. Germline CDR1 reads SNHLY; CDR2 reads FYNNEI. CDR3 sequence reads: CASSGGVAGGQDTQYF. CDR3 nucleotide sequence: TGTGCCAGCAGTGGCGGGGTAGCGGGAGGGCAGGATACGCAGTATTTT. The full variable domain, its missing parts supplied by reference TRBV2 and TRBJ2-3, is EPEVTQTPSHQVTQMGQEVILRCVPISNHLYFYWYRQILGQKVEFLVSFYNNEISEKSEIFDDQFSVERPDGSNFTLKIRSTKLEDSAMYFCASSGGVAGGQDTQYFGPGTRLTVL.

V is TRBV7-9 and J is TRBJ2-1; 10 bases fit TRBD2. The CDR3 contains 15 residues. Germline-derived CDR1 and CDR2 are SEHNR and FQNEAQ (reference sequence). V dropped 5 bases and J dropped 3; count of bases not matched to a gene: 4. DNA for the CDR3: TGTGCCAGCAGCCCCGGGACTAGCGACTACAATGAGCAGTTCTTC. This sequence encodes CASSPGTSDYNEQFF.

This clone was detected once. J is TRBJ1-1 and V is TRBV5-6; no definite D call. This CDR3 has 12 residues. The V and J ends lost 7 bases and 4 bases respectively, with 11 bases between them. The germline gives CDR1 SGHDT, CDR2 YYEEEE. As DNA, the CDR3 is TGTGCCAGCGCGAAACGAAGCACTGAAGCTTTCTTT. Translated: CASAKRSTEAFF.

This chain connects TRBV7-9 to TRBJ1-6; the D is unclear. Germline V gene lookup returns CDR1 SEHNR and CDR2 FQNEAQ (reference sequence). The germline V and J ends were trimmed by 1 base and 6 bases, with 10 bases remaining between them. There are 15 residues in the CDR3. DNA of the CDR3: TGTGCCAGCAGCTTAGACGGTTTTGGTAATTCACCCCTCCACTTT. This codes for CASSLDGFGNSPLHF.

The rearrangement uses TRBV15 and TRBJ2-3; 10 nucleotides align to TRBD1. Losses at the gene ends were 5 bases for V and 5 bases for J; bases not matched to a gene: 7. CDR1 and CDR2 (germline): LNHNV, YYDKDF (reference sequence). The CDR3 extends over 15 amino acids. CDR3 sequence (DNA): TGTGCCACCAGCTTCCGACAGGGGGCCGGAGATACGCAGTATTTT. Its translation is CATSFRQGAGDTQYF.

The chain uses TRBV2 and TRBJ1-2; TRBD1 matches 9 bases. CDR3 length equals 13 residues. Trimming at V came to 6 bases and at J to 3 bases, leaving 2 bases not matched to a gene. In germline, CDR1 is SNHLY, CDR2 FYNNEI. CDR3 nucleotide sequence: TGTGCCAGCAGAACAGGGGGCGACTATGGCTACACCTTC. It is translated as CASRTGGDYGYTF.

CDR3 bases: TGTGCCAGCAGCTTAGTGGAGGTTATTGCTGAGCAGTTCTTC. Protein: CASSLVEVIAEQFF. V is TRBV7-9 and J is TRBJ2-1; D is possibly TRBD2 (5 bases). The length of the CDR3 is 14 residues. CDR1 and CDR2 (germline): SEHNR, FQNEAQ (reference sequence). The V and J ends lost 1 base and 9 bases respectively, with 13 bases between them.

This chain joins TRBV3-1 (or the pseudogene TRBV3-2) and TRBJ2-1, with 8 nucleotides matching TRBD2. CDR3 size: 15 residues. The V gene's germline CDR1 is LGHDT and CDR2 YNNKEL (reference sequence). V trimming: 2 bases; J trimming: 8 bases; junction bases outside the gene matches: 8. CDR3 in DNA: TGTGCCAGCAGCCAACGCAGCGGGGGCTTTCATGAGCAGTTCTTC. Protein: CASSQRSGGFHEQFF.

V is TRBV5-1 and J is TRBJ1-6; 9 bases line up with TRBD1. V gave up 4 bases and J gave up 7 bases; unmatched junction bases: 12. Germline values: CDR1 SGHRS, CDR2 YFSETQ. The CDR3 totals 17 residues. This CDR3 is CASSPSSGTGNNSPLHF. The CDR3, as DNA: TGCGCCAGCAGCCCCTCCTCCGGGACAGGGAACAATTCACCCCTCCACTTT.

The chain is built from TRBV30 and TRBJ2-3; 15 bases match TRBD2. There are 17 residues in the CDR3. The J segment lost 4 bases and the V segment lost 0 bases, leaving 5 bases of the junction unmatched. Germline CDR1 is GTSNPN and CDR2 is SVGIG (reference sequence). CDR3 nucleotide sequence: TGTGCCTGGAGTGTCCGTAGGACTAGCGGGAGGGCAGATACGCAGTATTTT. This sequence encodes CAWSVRRTSGRADTQYF. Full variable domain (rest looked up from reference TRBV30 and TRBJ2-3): SQTIHQWPATLVQPVGSPLSLECTVEGTSNPNLYWYRQAAGRGLQLLFYSVGIGQISSEVPQNLSASRPQDRQFILSSKKLLLSDSGFYLCAWSVRRTSGRADTQYFGPGTRLTVL.

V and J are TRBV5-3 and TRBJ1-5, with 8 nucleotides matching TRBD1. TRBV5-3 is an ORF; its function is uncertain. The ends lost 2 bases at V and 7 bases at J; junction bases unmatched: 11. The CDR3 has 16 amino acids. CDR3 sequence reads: CARSFLQGDQGQPQHF. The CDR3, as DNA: TGTGCCAGAAGCTTCTTACAGGGGGATCAGGGCCAGCCCCAGCATTTT.